This is a list of T cell receptor beta chains from one sample in a study of control samples from healthy donors and cancer patients. This table comes from immunoSEQ multiplex PCR, and its TCRdb copy is limited to in-frame clones, with some not included. The sample records approximately 97,000 clones, 85% being singletons. Sequenced sample: blood. The receptors shown here come from a man under 40 in good health. The CDR3 runs from the conserved cysteine through the conserved F or W. Fields, in order: J gene, D gene, clone size, V gene, CDR3 DNA, CDR3 protein. The D gene is left open where the match is weak. Expanded clones are given a class, and other clones once, few, many or no size at all.

TRBJ2-3 | TRBD2 | . | TRBV7-3 | TGTGCCAGCAGCCCCTGGACTAGCGGCACAGATACGCAGTATTTT | CASSPWTSGTDTQYF
TRBJ2-7 | . | . | TRBV14 | TGTGCCAGCAGCCAAGATAGGAGCTACCCACAGTACTTC | CASSQDRSYPQYF
TRBJ1-5 | TRBD1 | . | TRBV19 | TGTGCCAGTAGTAGCTCCGACAGGGGGCGGGATCAGCCCCAGCATTTT | CASSSSDRGRDQPQHF
TRBJ2-2 | . | . | TRBV7-6 | TGTGCCAGCAGCCCTCAATTTGGGGGGGCACGGAACACCGGGGAGCTGTTTTTT | CASSPQFGGARNTGELFF
TRBJ1-3 | . | . | TRBV13 | TGTGCCAGCAGCTTCGTAGGGAGCTCTGGAAACACCATATATTTT | CASSFVGSSGNTIYF
TRBJ2-7 | TRBD1 | . | TRBV28 | TGTGCCAGCACTCCAAACAGGGGACACGACGAGCAGTACTTC | CASTPNRGHDEQYF
TRBJ2-1 | . | . | TRBV7-3 | TGTGCCAGCAGCCTGGGGGCTGCTGGATTAGGTGAGCAGTTCTTC | CASSLGAAGLGEQFF
TRBJ2-7 | . | . | TRBV5-5 | TGTGCCAGCAGCTTGGGGCAGGAGTTCTACGAGCAGTACTTC | CASSLGQEFYEQYF
TRBJ2-7 | . | . | TRBV27 | TGTGCCAGCAGTTTGGGCAGCCACTACGAGCAGTACTTC | CASSLGSHYEQYF
TRBJ1-5 | TRBD1 | . | TRBV28 | TGTGCCAGCAGTCCCAGGACAGGCCCCAATCAGCCCCAGCATTTT | CASSPRTGPNQPQHF
TRBJ2-4 | . | . | TRBV12-3/TRBV12-4 | TGTGCCAGCAGAACCGGGACTGGAAACATTCAGTACTTC | CASRTGTGNIQYF
TRBJ1-1 | . | . | TRBV12-3/TRBV12-4 | TGTGCCAGCAGTCTAAAACAGGGCTCCAGGGCTTTCTTT | CASSLKQGSRAFF
TRBJ1-1 | . | . | TRBV9 | TGTGCCAGCAGCGTAGGAGGGGGAAACATGAACACTGAAGCTTTCTTT | CASSVGGGNMNTEAFF
TRBJ2-7 | . | . | TRBV7-9 | TGTGCCAGCAGCCCCCGGGGTATTTACGAGCAGTACTTC | CASSPRGIYEQYF
TRBJ2-4 | . | . | TRBV6-5 | TGTGCCAGCAGTTTCTCAGGCAGTAAAAACATTCAGTACTTC | CASSFSGSKNIQYF
TRBJ2-7 | . | . | TRBV9 | TGTGCCAGCAGCGTAAAGGCGAGAAGCAACGAGCAGTACTTC | CASSVKARSNEQYF
TRBJ1-4 | . | . | TRBV19 | TGTGCCAGTAGTATCGGAGGGGGTAATGAAAAACTGTTTTTT | CASSIGGGNEKLFF
TRBJ2-7 | . | . | TRBV6-5 | TGTGCCACCAGGGACCGACCTCCCTACGAGCAGTACTTC | CATRDRPPYEQYF
TRBJ1-2 | . | . | TRBV27 | TGTGCCAGCAGTCGAGCCGCGGGCGCCTATGGCTACACCTTC | CASSRAAGAYGYTF
TRBJ1-5 | . | . | TRBV7-2 | TGTGCCAGCAGCTCGTCCACGGGGGCAGGCAATCAGCCCCAGCATTTT | CASSSSTGAGNQPQHF
TRBJ2-2 | . | . | TRBV6-5 | TGTGCCAGCGCCCCCGGGATAAACACCGGGGAGCTGTTTTTT | CASAPGINTGELFF
TRBJ2-1 | . | . | TRBV5-6 | TGTGCCAGCAGCTTCCGAGACAGCTCCTACAATGAGCAGTTCTTC | CASSFRDSSYNEQFF
TRBJ1-2 | . | . | TRBV29-1 | TGCAGCGATCGGGACGGACGTAACTATGGCTACACCTTC | CSDRDGRNYGYTF
TRBJ2-2 | TRBD1 | once | TRBV5-6 | TGTGCCAGCACCCTGGGACAGGGGGCCGGGGAGCTGTTTTTT | CASTLGQGAGELFF
TRBJ2-3 | . | . | TRBV2 | TGTGCCAGCAGTGAGTCGAAGGGTTTATTAGATACGCAGTATTTT | CASSESKGLLDTQYF
TRBJ2-4 | . | . | TRBV9 | TGTGCCAGCAGCCCCCAGGACAGAGACTGGGGCATTCAGTACTTC | CASSPQDRDWGIQYF
TRBJ1-5 | TRBD1 | . | TRBV19 | TGTGCCAGTAGTATGGGACAGGGGGCCCGTCAGCCCCAGCATTTT | CASSMGQGARQPQHF
TRBJ1-2 | . | . | TRBV2 | TGTGCCAGCAGTCAATCCCGAGATGGCTACACCTTC | CASSQSRDGYTF
TRBJ2-7 | TRBD1 | once | TRBV28 | TGTGCCAGCAGAAACCAATATATCGACAGGGGGCCCACCTACGAGCAGTACTTC | CASRNQYIDRGPTYEQYF
TRBJ2-6 | . | . | TRBV19 | TGTGCCAGTAGTATAGATAGGTCTGGGGCCAACGTCCTGACTTTC | CASSIDRSGANVLTF
TRBJ1-1 | . | . | TRBV10-2 | TGCGCCAGCAGGGAACATTTGAACACTGAAGCTTTCTTT | CASREHLNTEAFF
TRBJ2-5 | . | . | TRBV10-3 | TGTGCCACCCAGTGGGGCAGGGACGGTCAAGAGACCCAGTACTTC | CATQWGRDGQETQYF
TRBJ1-2 | . | . | TRBV20-1 | TGCAGTGCTCAAGAAAGCTATGGCTACACCTTC | CSAQESYGYTF
TRBJ1-4 | TRBD1 | few | TRBV6-5 | TGTGCCAGCAGACCGGGACAGGCCAGGGAAAAACTGTTTTTT | CASRPGQAREKLFF
TRBJ2-1 | . | . | TRBV5-8 | TGTGCCAGCAGCCCGCGGGGGCTGTCCTACAATGAGCAGTTCTTC | CASSPRGLSYNEQFF
TRBJ2-1 | TRBD1 | . | TRBV7-8 | TGTGCCAGCAGCTTAAGGACAGGGTACAATGAGCAGTTCTTC | CASSLRTGYNEQFF
TRBJ2-2 | TRBD1 | . | TRBV10-3 | TGTGCCACGATGGGGACAGGGGATACCGGGGAGCTGTTTTTT | CATMGTGDTGELFF
TRBJ1-1 | TRBD1 | . | TRBV28 | TGTGCCAGCAGAGTCAGGGGGCGGATTGAAGCTTTCTTT | CASRVRGRIEAFF
TRBJ2-7 | TRBD2 | . | TRBV6-5 | TGTGCCAGCAGCGAGGAGGTAGCGGGGGGCTACGAGCAGTACTTC | CASSEEVAGGYEQYF
TRBJ2-4 | . | . | TRBV30 | TGTGCCTGGAGTGTAACAGGGACCAAAAACATTCAGTACTTC | CAWSVTGTKNIQYF
TRBJ1-1 | . | . | TRBV10-2 | TGCGCCAGCGTGAGGGGAATCGGCGCTGAAGCTTTCTTT | CASVRGIGAEAFF
TRBJ1-6 | . | . | TRBV5-4 | TGTGCCAGCAGCTTGGGGGGGGCGAGTAGGAATTCACCCCTCCACTTT | CASSLGGASRNSPLHF